The 29 T cell receptor beta chains below come from one sample, sequenced in a study of beta chain features in type 1 diabetes (dated by TCRdb to between 2017 and 2018). The library came from the immunoSEQ multiplex PCR assay. The entire amount of isolated RNA was reverse transcribed using the High Capacity cDNA Reverse Transcription Kit, so the sequenced TCRB transcripts were expressed ones. TCRdb holds this immuneACCESS table with in-frame rearrangements only. Some clones are missing; in checked studies, unresolved V genes explain under half, and the rest has no known cause. Within this sample are 500,000 to 800,000 clones, with roughly an eighth of them counted one time only. The ten largest clones represent 0.095% to 0.15% of the sample. The full study reports these points: A moderate but significant shortening of TCRB CDR3 length was observed in type 1 diabetes patients in all four CD4+ subsets.

These receptors have no identified antigens. Sample: naive CD4+ T cells from blood. In light of the paper, this sample's cell subset or site label describes: true naive CD4+ T cells. All receptors derive from a man aged 25-45 years with type 1 diabetes.

Comment on this clone: This sample includes further DNA sequences coding for the same CDR3. V usage is TRBV27 and J usage is TRBJ1-1; 8 bases map to TRBD1. The germline gives CDR1 MNHEY, CDR2 SMNVEV (reference sequence). V gave up 5 bases and J gave up 1 base; unmatched junction bases: 3. CDR3 length equals 14 residues. CDR3 nucleotides: TGTGCCAGCAGTCCTGGACAGGGGAACACTGAAGCTTTCTTT. As protein: CASSPGQGNTEAFF.

The rearrangement joins TRBV5-4 to TRBJ1-1; D unresolved. The CDR3 has 14 amino acids. CDR1 and CDR2 (germline): SGHNT, YYREEE (reference sequence). The germline V and J ends were trimmed by 4 bases and 1 base, with 11 bases remaining between them. CDR3 sequence reads: CASSPLNTNTEAFF. The CDR3 DNA reads TGTGCCAGCAGCCCCCTAAATACGAACACTGAAGCTTTCTTT.

V and J are TRBV5-1 and TRBJ2-7, with a weak D call TRBD1 (6 bases). There are 13 residues in the CDR3. Deletions cut 0 bases from V and 4 bases from J, with 8 bases between. Germline V CDR1 and CDR2: SGHRS, YFSETQ. CDR3 DNA: TGCGCCAGCAGCTTGGACAGGGAGTACGAGCAGTACTTC. This encodes CASSLDREYEQYF. Variable domain in full (rest from reference TRBV5-1 and TRBJ2-7): KAGVTQTPRYLIKTRGQQVTLSCSPISGHRSVSWYQQTPGQGLQFLFEYFSETQRNKGNFPGRFSGRQFSNSRSEMNVSTLELGDSALYLCASSLDREYEQYFGPGTRLTVT.

This clone occurred a few times. Other nucleotide sequences from this sample produce the same CDR3. The gene calls are TRBV18 and TRBJ1-5; tentative D call: TRBD1 (5 bases). V lost 2 bases and J lost 4, with 9 bases in between. This CDR3 comprises 14 residues. The germline V gene encodes CDR1 KGHSH and CDR2 LQKENI. This chain's CDR3 is CASSPEDRNQPQHF. The CDR3 coding sequence is TGTGCCAGCTCACCAGAAGACAGAAATCAGCCCCAGCATTTT.

The sample holds a few counts of this clone. The chain recombines TRBV5-1 with TRBJ2-2; tentatively, D is TRBD1 (6 bases). The CDR3 is 15 residues long. Germline V gene lookup returns CDR1 SGHRS and CDR2 YFSETQ. The V gene lost 4 bases and the J gene lost 0 bases, with 10 bases spanning the gap. CDR3 amino acids: CASSLGTTNTGELFF. Written as DNA, the CDR3 is TGCGCCAGCAGCCTGGGGACAACGAACACCGGGGAGCTGTTTTTT.

The J gene is TRBJ1-4, the V gene TRBV4-3; D gene ambiguous. From germline, CDR1 is LGHNA and CDR2 YSLEER. CDR3 length: 16 amino acids. The V end was cut by 0 bases, the J end by 2 bases, with 10 bases between. CDR3: CASSQDLRGTNEKLFF. DNA for the CDR3: TGCGCCAGCAGCCAAGATCTTCGGGGTACTAATGAAAAACTGTTTTTT.

V gene TRBV30 combines with J gene TRBJ2-7, with D perhaps TRBD1 or TRBD2 (5 bases each). In germline, CDR1 is GTSNPN, CDR2 SVGIG (reference sequence). V shed 7 bases and J shed 3 bases, with 13 bases lying between them. This CDR3 has 12 amino acids. CDR3 amino acids: CAYSRGSYEQYF. The CDR3 region has the DNA TGTGCCTACTCTCGGGGCAGCTACGAGCAGTACTTC.

This clone was recorded many times. The V call is TRBV10-3, the J call TRBJ2-7, with 10 nucleotides matching TRBD1. Germline lookup yields CDR1 ENHRY and CDR2 SYGVKD. CDR3 length equals 14 residues. J lost 4 bases, V lost 3 bases, and 3 bases had no gene match. CDR3: CAISDRDRGYEQYF. The CDR3 nucleotides read TGTGCCATCAGTGACCGGGACAGGGGATACGAGCAGTACTTC.

The chain is built from TRBV20-1 and TRBJ1-2; D gene unclear. CDR3 length: 11 amino acids. Germline V gives CDR1 DFQATT, CDR2 SNEGSKA (reference sequence). The V end lost 6 bases, the J end lost 8 bases, and 13 bases lay between the germline ends. CDR3 residues: CSAVRPVGYTF. The CDR3 nucleotides are TGCAGTGCGGTTCGCCCAGTGGGCTACACCTTC.

The V and J genes are TRBV29-1 and TRBJ2-5; D perhaps matches TRBD1 (6 bases). Germline-derived CDR1 and CDR2 are SQVTM and ANQGSEA. The V and J ends lost 7 bases and 1 base respectively, with 13 bases between them. The CDR3 has 13 residues. The CDR3 reads CSGTGTSQETQYF. The CDR3 coding sequence is TGCAGCGGAACCGGGACAAGCCAAGAGACCCAGTACTTC.

This clone was recorded only once. The chain recombines TRBV2 with TRBJ1-5, with TRBD1 identical over 8 bases. From germline, CDR1 is SNHLY and CDR2 FYNNEI. The V and J ends lost 3 bases and 6 bases, in that order; junction bases with no gene match: 4. CDR3 length: 14 amino acids. The CDR3, as DNA: TGTGCCAGCAGTGAGGGACAGGAGAGTCAGCCCCAGCATTTT. Translation gives CASSEGQESQPQHF. The full variable domain, with the rest looked up from reference TRBV2 and TRBJ1-5, is EPEVTQTPSHQVTQMGQEVILRCVPISNHLYFYWYRQILGQKVEFLVSFYNNEISEKSEIFDDQFSVERPDGSNFTLKIRSTKLEDSAMYFCASSEGQESQPQHFGDGTRLSIL.

The V call is TRBV6-5, the J call TRBJ2-7; TRBD1 might be the D (5 bases). The germline V and J ends were trimmed by 5 bases and 4 bases, with 18 bases remaining between them. Per the germline V gene, CDR1 is MNHEY and CDR2 is SVGAGI. The CDR3 is 15 residues long. For the CDR3, the DNA is TGTGCCAGCAGTGCAGACAGACGAACACGGTACGAGCAGTACTTC. This gives the protein CASSADRRTRYEQYF.

This clone was recorded a few times. The sample has other DNA sequences that encode this CDR3 too. V usage is TRBV6-1 and J usage is TRBJ2-1; D is ambiguous. Germline-derived CDR1 and CDR2 are MNHNS and SASEGT. Deletions cut 7 bases from V and 6 bases from J, with 7 bases between. The CDR3 contains 11 residues. DNA for the CDR3: TGTGCCAGCACGGCCGTCAATGAGCAGTTCTTC. It specifies CASTAVNEQFF.

The chain carries TRBV19 and TRBJ1-1, with D perhaps TRBD1 (6 bases). V lost 5 bases to trimming and J lost 0 bases, with 13 bases between them. The CDR3 is 15 amino acids. In germline, CDR1 is LNHDA, CDR2 SQIVND (reference sequence). CDR3: CASSDRSRMNTEAFF. Written as DNA, the CDR3 is TGTGCCAGTAGTGACAGGTCTCGAATGAACACTGAAGCTTTCTTT. The variable domain in full, completed from reference TRBV19 and TRBJ1-1, reads DGGITQSPKYLFRKEGQNVTLSCEQNLNHDAMYWYRQDPGQGLRLIYYSQIVNDFQKGDIAEGYSVSREKKESFPLTVTSAQKNPTAFYLCASSDRSRMNTEAFFGQGTRLTVV.

This chain links TRBV7-2 with TRBJ2-7, with D perhaps matching TRBD2 (6 bases). Germline CDR1 SGHTA, CDR2 FQGNSA. This CDR3 region has 17 residues. The ends were cut back, 1 base at V and 2 bases at J, with 18 bases in the middle. The CDR3 loop reads CASSLGWGGRRPYEQYF. DNA for the CDR3: TGTGCCAGCAGCTTAGGGTGGGGAGGCAGGCGCCCCTACGAGCAGTACTTC.

V and J are TRBV5-1 and TRBJ1-5; 7 nucleotides align to TRBD1. The CDR3 loop spans 14 amino acids. The germline V gene has CDR1 SGHRS and CDR2 YFSETQ. V shed 0 bases and J 7 bases; nucleotides not matched to a gene: 4. The CDR3 sequence is CASSLEGGGQPQHF. CDR3 sequence (DNA): TGCGCCAGCAGCTTGGAAGGGGGCGGACAGCCCCAGCATTTT.

The rearrangement joins TRBV7-2 to TRBJ1-4; tentatively, D is TRBD1 (6 bases). Deletions cut 3 bases from V and 8 bases from J, with 22 bases between. CDR1 is SGHTA and CDR2 is FQGNSA in the germline V gene. The CDR3 runs to 17 residues. The CDR3 here is CASSFGIRGGIQEKLFF. In nucleotides, the CDR3 is TGTGCCAGCAGCTTTGGTATCCGAGGGGGAATTCAGGAAAAACTGTTTTTT. The whole variable domain, filled in from reference TRBV7-2 and TRBJ1-4, reads GAGVSQSPSNKVTEKGKDVELRCDPISGHTALYWYRQSLGQGLEFLIYFQGNSAPDKSGLPSDRFSAERTGGSVSTLTIQRTQQEDSAVYLCASSFGIRGGIQEKLFFGSGTQLSVL.

This clone has just one count. Here the CDR3 DNA reads TGTGCCAGCACGGCTAGCGGGGGAGTCCAAGAGACCCAGTACTTC. Translating gives CASTASGGVQETQYF. The rearrangement uses TRBV2 and TRBJ2-5; TRBD2 agrees at 10 bases. CDR3 size: 15 residues. Trimming removed 7 bases from V and 1 base from J; junction bases left unmatched: 6. Germline CDR1 SNHLY, CDR2 FYNNEI.

The table lists this clone with a few counts. The chain couples TRBV27 to TRBJ2-1, with 7 bases aligning to TRBD2. The length of the CDR3 is 14 residues. Per germline, CDR1 MNHEY and CDR2 SMNVEV (reference sequence). The J segment lost 9 bases and the V segment lost 2 bases, leaving 7 bases of the junction unmatched. The CDR3 loop is CASSLNGGWAEQFF. CDR3 bases: TGTGCCAGCAGTTTAAACGGGGGGTGGGCTGAGCAGTTCTTC.

This clone turned up a few times. Other nucleotide sequences in the sample specify the same CDR3. This CDR3 is CASSISGETQYF. DNA of the CDR3: TGTGCCAGTAGTATAAGCGGGGAGACCCAGTACTTC. The chain uses TRBV19 and TRBJ2-5, with a weak D call TRBD2 (6 bases). The CDR3 is 12 residues long. The V end was cut by 2 bases, the J end by 5 bases, with 6 bases between. Germline CDR1 is LNHDA and CDR2 is SQIVND (reference sequence). The entire variable domain, with the rest obtained from reference TRBV19 and TRBJ2-5, is as follows: DGGITQSPKYLFRKEGQNVTLSCEQNLNHDAMYWYRQDPGQGLRLIYYSQIVNDFQKGDIAEGYSVSREKKESFPLTVTSAQKNPTAFYLCASSISGETQYFGPGTRLLVL.

This clone appeared a few times. The V call is TRBV6-5, the J call TRBJ1-2, with TRBD1 identical over 7 bases. V dropped 6 bases and J dropped 4; count of bases not matched to a gene: 11. CDR1 and CDR2 (germline): MNHEY, SVGAGI. This CDR3 contains 15 residues. CDR3 amino acids: CASRPGQDSVYGYTF. In DNA, the CDR3 is TGTGCCAGCAGACCTGGACAGGACTCGGTCTATGGCTACACCTTC.

The V call is TRBV18, the J call TRBJ1-1, with D possibly matching TRBD1 (5 bases). CDR1 KGHSH and CDR2 LQKENI come from the germline V gene. V was trimmed by 3 bases and J by 3 bases, leaving 11 bases between them. This CDR3 is built from 14 residues. In DNA form, the CDR3 reads TGTGCCAGCTCACCGGGACGGGGATACACTGAAGCTTTCTTT. Amino acid sequence: CASSPGRGYTEAFF. Variable domain in full (rest from reference TRBV18 and TRBJ1-1): NAGVMQNPRHLVRRRGQEARLRCSPMKGHSHVYWYRQLPEEGLKFMVYLQKENIIDESGMPKERFSAEFPKEGPSILRIQQVVRGDSAAYFCASSPGRGYTEAFFGQGTRLTVV.

CDR3 sequence: CASSLGQGLRAQYF. CDR3 DNA: TGTGCCAGCAGTTTGGGACAGGGCCTACGGGCCCAGTACTTC. V usage is TRBV6-4 and J usage is TRBJ2-5; 9 bases fit TRBD1. The CDR3 is made up of 14 amino acids. V trimming: 5 bases; J trimming: 9 bases; junction bases outside the gene matches: 10. Germline V gene sequence: CDR1 MRHNA, CDR2 SNTAGT.

This clone was picked up a small number of times. This chain links TRBV19 with TRBJ1-2; unclear D gene. Trimming removed 0 bases at V and 5 bases at J, with 13 bases between. This CDR3 has 15 residues. Germline CDR1 LNHDA, CDR2 SQIVND (reference sequence). The CDR3 reads CASSIESAGRYGYTF. The CDR3 DNA reads TGTGCCAGTAGTATAGAGAGTGCGGGAAGATATGGCTACACCTTC.

The chain uses TRBV28 and TRBJ2-2; D possibly corresponds to TRBD1 (6 bases). Trimming cost V 4 bases and J 5 bases, with 8 bases left between them. Per germline, CDR1 MDHEN and CDR2 SYDVKM. The CDR3 is made up of 13 amino acids. CDR3 region: CASSSQGTGELFF. CDR3 DNA: TGTGCCAGCAGTTCTCAGGGGACCGGGGAGCTGTTTTTT. Supplemented by reference TRBV28 and TRBJ2-2, the full variable domain reads DVKVTQSSRYLVKRTGEKVFLECVQDMDHENMFWYRQDPGLGLRLIYFSYDVKMKEKGDIPEGYSVSREKKERFSLILESASTNQTSMYLCASSSQGTGELFFGEGSRLTVL.

This clone showed up just a few times. This chain uses TRBV29-1 with TRBJ1-4, with D possibly matching TRBD1 (6 bases). Germline V gene sequence: CDR1 SQVTM, CDR2 ANQGSEA. This CDR3 has 16 amino acids. The V end lost 6 bases, the J end lost 0 bases, and 17 bases lay between the germline ends. In DNA form, the CDR3 reads TGCAGCGTGGCCAGGGGTTTGAGCTCAACTAATGAAAAACTGTTTTTT. Protein: CSVARGLSSTNEKLFF.

This clone was picked up a small number of times. The gene calls are TRBV11-3 and TRBJ2-1; 7 bases match TRBD1. The CDR3 length is 15 residues. The germline CDR1 and CDR2 sequences are SGHNT and YENEEA. V dropped 0 bases and J dropped 2; count of bases not matched to a gene: 1. The CDR3 here is CASSLDGTAYNEQFF. The CDR3 DNA is TGTGCCAGCAGCTTAGACGGGACAGCCTACAATGAGCAGTTCTTC.

This clone has a handful of counts. V is TRBV2 and J is TRBJ2-2, with 8 bases matching TRBD2. V dropped 6 bases and J dropped 6; count of bases not matched to a gene: 9. CDR1 and CDR2 (germline): SNHLY, FYNNEI. The CDR3 is 15 amino acids. Here the CDR3 reads CASRMAGGHAGELFF. CDR3 sequence (DNA): TGTGCCAGCAGGATGGCGGGGGGCCACGCCGGGGAGCTGTTTTTT.

J is TRBJ2-7 and V is TRBV18, with D perhaps TRBD1 or TRBD2 (5 bases each). This CDR3 has 13 residues. CDR1 KGHSH and CDR2 LQKENI come from the germline V gene. V dropped 5 bases and J dropped 6 bases, with 14 bases sitting between them. The DNA of the CDR3 is TGTGCCAGCTCAATGGACGGGACCGGCGAGCAGTACTTC. Amino acid sequence: CASSMDGTGEQYF.